The 13 T cell receptor beta chains in this list originate from one sample, sequenced in a study of T cell responses to AZD1222 COVID-19 vaccine. The protocol was immunoSEQ multiplex PCR, while the TCRdb copy is restricted to in-frame clones and leaves out a portion. The repertoire holds roughly 80,000 clones, about nine tenths seen once, with about 5.4% in the top ten. Sequenced material: peripheral blood, taken 28 days after the second AZD1222 dose. The receptors come from an adult who received the AZD1222 COVID-19 vaccine.

The CDR3 loop reads CASSIGSGGWGQPQHF. The DNA for the CDR3 is TGTGCCAGTAGTATCGGTTCGGGGGGCTGGGGTCAGCCCCAGCATTTT. This chain links TRBV19 with TRBJ1-5; possible D gene TRBD1, 6 bases. Germline lookup yields CDR1 LNHDA and CDR2 SQIVND (reference sequence). The CDR3 sequence is 16 residues long. Deletions cut 3 bases from V and 6 bases from J, with 18 bases between.

The chain recombines TRBV7-8 with TRBJ2-2; D possibly corresponds to TRBD1 (6 bases). Per germline, CDR1 SGHVS and CDR2 FQNEAQ. The germline V and J ends were trimmed by 6 bases and 6 bases, with 17 bases remaining between them. The CDR3 spans 15 residues. The CDR3 here is CASSSGEGLPGELFF. In DNA form, the CDR3 reads TGTGCCAGCAGTTCAGGGGAAGGACTTCCCGGGGAGCTGTTTTTT.

About this clone: Compared with germline, one end of the junction differs, possibly owing to a read error. The chain recombines TRBV7-7 with TRBJ1-4, with 7 bases fitting TRBD1. The germline CDR1 and CDR2 sequences are SSHAT and FNYEAQ (reference sequence). The CDR3 is 15 residues long. The CDR3 nucleotides read TGTGCTAGCAGCGCCGGGACAGTACCTAATGAAAAACTGTTTTTT. Protein: CASSAGTVPNEKLFF.

The chain employs TRBV14 and TRBJ1-3; 8 bases map to TRBD1. The germline V gene has CDR1 SGHDN and CDR2 FVKESK. The CDR3 contains 15 residues. J lost 0 bases, V lost 6 bases, and 4 bases had no gene match. The CDR3 sequence is CASSHTGGSGNTIYF. DNA for the CDR3: TGTGCCAGCAGTCATACAGGGGGCTCTGGAAACACCATATATTTT.

The genes are TRBV29-1 and TRBJ2-7; D possibly corresponds to TRBD2 (5 bases). Germline lookup yields CDR1 SQVTM and CDR2 ANQGSEA. This CDR3 spans 13 amino acids. The ends were cut back, 6 bases at V and 0 bases at J, with 12 bases in the middle. Here the CDR3 DNA reads TGCAGCGTCGGCAGCGGAAGCTCCTACGAGCAGTACTTC. The encoded protein is CSVGSGSSYEQYF.

V and J are TRBV7-2 and TRBJ1-4, with 7 bases identical to TRBD1. Losses at the gene ends were 5 bases for V and 4 bases for J; bases not matched to a gene: 7. Germline CDR1 is SGHTA and CDR2 is FQGNSA. The CDR3 totals 15 residues. The DNA for the CDR3 is TGTGCCAGCAGCAGAGACAGGGCCAATAATGAAAAACTGTTTTTT. Translated: CASSRDRANNEKLFF.

The V call is TRBV10-3, the J call TRBJ2-5; 7 nucleotides align to TRBD1. V dropped 9 bases and J dropped 1; count of bases not matched to a gene: 8. The CDR3 is made up of 14 amino acids. Germline CDR1 ENHRY, CDR2 SYGVKD. The CDR3 DNA is TGTGCCATGAGACAGGGATCCCCCCAAGAGACCCAGTACTTC. Encoded protein: CAMRQGSPQETQYF.

The rearrangement links TRBV28 to TRBJ2-5; either TRBD1 or TRBD2 may supply D (5 bases each). This CDR3 comprises 14 residues. Germline CDR1 MDHEN, CDR2 SYDVKM. The V and J ends lost 5 bases and 9 bases respectively, with 19 bases between them. CDR3 nucleotide sequence: TGTGCCAGCAGTGTCCGACCCGGGACGGAGGCCCAGTACTTC. Amino acid sequence: CASSVRPGTEAQYF.

The chain carries TRBV18 and TRBJ1-4; D not resolved. CDR3 length equals 15 residues. Per the germline V gene, CDR1 is KGHSH and CDR2 is LQKENI. Trimming cost V 3 bases and J 4 bases, with 12 bases left between them. For the CDR3, the DNA is TGTGCCAGCTCACCCCAAGGAGGGAGTAATGAAAAACTGTTTTTT. Protein: CASSPQGGSNEKLFF.

J is TRBJ1-6 and V is TRBV2; 7 nucleotides match TRBD1. Germline V CDR1 and CDR2: SNHLY, FYNNEI. This CDR3 is 14 amino acids long. Trimming removed 4 bases from V and 8 bases from J; junction bases left unmatched: 5. Written as DNA, the CDR3 is TGTGCCAGCAGTGTCAAGGGGGCGGATTCACCCCTCCACTTT. Translation gives CASSVKGADSPLHF.

The V call is TRBV10-3, the J call TRBJ1-2; TRBD1 matches 7 bases. Looked up from germline, CDR1 is ENHRY and CDR2 is SYGVKD. The V segment lost 7 bases and the J segment 8 bases; nucleotides outside the gene matches: 10. The CDR3 extends over 13 amino acids. The CDR3 here is CAIKLEGAYGYTF. The CDR3 nucleotides are TGTGCCATCAAGCTGGAGGGGGCGTACGGCTACACCTTC.

This chain links TRBV11-2 with TRBJ1-4; TRBD1 matches at 8 bases. There are 14 residues in the CDR3. V gave up 2 bases and J gave up 5 bases; unmatched junction bases: 1. Germline lookup yields CDR1 SGHAT and CDR2 FQNNGV. The CDR3 DNA is TGTGCCAGCAGCTTAAACAGGGGGAATGAAAAACTGTTTTTT. Encoded protein: CASSLNRGNEKLFF.

This sequence joins TRBV3-1 (or the pseudogene TRBV3-2) and TRBJ2-3; TRBD2 aligns across 7 bases. Per germline, CDR1 LGHDT and CDR2 YNNKEL (reference sequence). Trimming took 3 bases from V and 2 from J; bases not matched to a gene: 11. The CDR3 totals 17 residues. This CDR3 reads CASSHPQGAGPTDTQYF. The CDR3 coding sequence is TGTGCCAGCAGCCACCCCCAAGGAGCGGGGCCCACAGATACGCAGTATTTT.